In its sample, the clone carrying this TCR beta chain was seen a few times. What it recognizes is unknown. The sample originates from a study of T cell repertoires in cytomegalovirus infection. Per the germline V gene, CDR1 is SQVTM and CDR2 is ANQGSEA. CDR3 size: 13 residues. V was clipped by 7 bases and J by 3 bases, with 13 bases between them. One entry per CDR3 protein, called by TCRdb with MiXCR from the reads. Of a few hundred thousand distinct CDR3 sequences in the sample, about 40% were seen once. Study-wide results and limits: Ex vivo responses were dominated by HLA-C-restricted CMV-specific TCR beta clonotypes.

This material consisted of cultured PBMCs, taken from culture after CMV antigen stimulation. The origin of this receptor is a human donor in good health (CMV status not recorded). Some clones in this sample may be carry-over from other donors' samples. This chain links TRBV29-1 with TRBJ1-5; no reliable D call. DNA of the CDR3: TGCAGCGCCATGAACAGCACCAATCAGCCCCAGCATTTT. Translated, it gives CSAMNSTNQPQHF.